Below are 28 T cell receptor beta chains sequenced from a single sample in a study of blood T cell repertoires in COVID-19. Libraries were prepared by immunoSEQ multiplex PCR; TCRdb keeps only in-frame clonotypes and omits some of them. The data contain roughly 50,000 clones, over 80% of them singletons. The sample was peripheral blood. The receptors come from a woman aged 55-69 years with active or convalescent COVID-19.

This sequence joins TRBV6-6 and TRBJ1-4; D is possibly TRBD1 (6 bases). Trimming left V 6 bases short and J 1 base short, with 27 bases between. Germline lookup yields CDR1 MNHNY and CDR2 SVGAGI (reference sequence). There are 20 residues in the CDR3. For the CDR3, the DNA is TGTGCCAGCAGCCCAAAGCCGTGGGCAGGGGCCAAACGAACTAATGAAAAACTGTTTTTT. Protein sequence: CASSPKPWAGAKRTNEKLFF.

In this sample, this clone turned up a few times. This chain links TRBV12-3 or TRBV12-4 with TRBJ2-1; 8 nucleotides agree with TRBD2. The ends lost 1 base at V and 8 bases at J; junction bases unmatched: 1. The CDR3 extends over 13 amino acids. CDR3 nucleotides: TGTGCCAGCAGTTTAGGACTAGCGCATGAGCAGTTCTTC. It codes for CASSLGLAHEQFF.

Only a few counts were recorded for this clone. The genes are TRBV6-6 and TRBJ2-7, with 9 bases that match TRBD1. The CDR3 extends over 13 amino acids. The V and J ends lost 6 bases and 3 bases, in that order; junction bases with no gene match: 3. The germline CDR1 and CDR2 sequences are MNHNY and SVGAGI (reference sequence). CDR3 residues: CASRDRGDYEQYF. DNA for the CDR3: TGTGCCAGCAGGGACAGGGGAGACTACGAGCAGTACTTC.

The rearrangement links TRBV20-1 to TRBJ2-1, with TRBD2 matching over 10 bases. CDR3 length equals 13 residues. After removal of 3 bases from V and 8 bases from J, the junction contained 4 bases not matched to a gene. Germline loops: CDR1 DFQATT, CDR2 SNEGSKA (reference sequence). CDR3 protein: CSASSGGSDEQFF. CDR3 in DNA: TGCAGTGCTAGTAGCGGGGGGTCGGATGAGCAGTTCTTC.

Points on this clone: Other DNA sequences in this specimen translate into the identical CDR3. This chain links TRBV7-3 with TRBJ2-3; no firm D call. Germline CDR1 reads SGHTA; CDR2 reads FQGTGA. V lost 3 bases and J 5 bases, leaving 9 bases between the germline ends. The length of the CDR3 is 13 residues. CDR3 sequence (DNA): TGTGCCAGCAGCTTGGATCTAGAAGATACGCAGTATTTT. It codes for CASSLDLEDTQYF.

This clone appeared once. The chain is built from TRBV2 and TRBJ1-6; D unresolved. V was shortened by 4 bases and J by 8 bases, with 15 bases between the two germline ends. CDR3 size: 15 residues. Germline assignment: CDR1 SNHLY and CDR2 FYNNEI. The CDR3 DNA reads as TGTGCCAGCAGTGGACTCCTCCCTGTGGATTCACCCCTCCACTTT. Amino acid sequence: CASSGLLPVDSPLHF.

V is TRBV5-4 and J is TRBJ2-1, with 13 positions matching TRBD2. CDR1 SGHNT and CDR2 YYREEE come from the germline V gene (reference sequence). This CDR3 contains 15 residues. V lost 4 bases and J lost 4; bases outside the gene matches: 2. The CDR3 DNA follows: TGTGCCAGCAGCCGGACTAGCGGGAGTTACAATGAGCAGTTCTTC. Amino acid sequence: CASSRTSGSYNEQFF.

This chain connects TRBV10-3 to TRBJ1-1; 11 nucleotides line up with TRBD1. The CDR3 runs 14 residues. From germline, CDR1 is ENHRY and CDR2 SYGVKD. With V trimmed by 4 bases and J by 4 bases, 2 bases remained unmatched. The CDR3 region has the DNA TGTGCCATCAGTGGGGGGACAGGGGGCACTGAAGCTTTCTTT. This translates into CAISGGTGGTEAFF.

The chain carries TRBV6-1 and TRBJ2-5; D is possibly TRBD1 (5 bases). The CDR3 is made up of 12 amino acids. V gave up 2 bases and J gave up 4 bases, with 5 bases separating them. Germline V gene sequence: CDR1 MNHNS, CDR2 SASEGT. CDR3 DNA sequence: TGTGCCAGCAGTGAAAGGGGAGAGACCCAGTACTTC. Protein: CASSERGETQYF.

V is TRBV27 and J is TRBJ2-1; 7 positions match TRBD2. The CDR3 is 15 residues long. V lost 7 bases and J lost 6; bases outside the gene matches: 12. Germline lookup yields CDR1 MNHEY and CDR2 SMNVEV (reference sequence). CDR3 nucleotides: TGTGCCAGCACTCGGCAGCGGGGACCGGGCAATGAGCAGTTCTTC. This codes for CASTRQRGPGNEQFF.

This clone appeared a few times. The chain has TRBV9 and TRBJ2-2, with 10 bases lining up with TRBD2. Germline V gives CDR1 SGDLS, CDR2 YYNGEE. CDR3 size: 15 residues. V lost 2 bases to trimming and J lost 5 bases; unmatched junction nucleotides: 3. CDR3 coding DNA: TGTGCCAGCAGCGTGCTAGCGGGAGCGACCGGGGAGCTGTTTTTT. This translates into CASSVLAGATGELFF.

This chain connects TRBV7-9 to TRBJ2-5; possible D gene TRBD2, 6 bases. Germline loops: CDR1 SEHNR, CDR2 FQNEAQ (reference sequence). The CDR3 spans 14 residues. Trimming cost V 0 bases and J 3 bases, with 8 bases left between them. The CDR3 spells CASSLAGGEETQYF. CDR3 sequence (DNA): TGTGCCAGCAGCTTAGCGGGAGGAGAAGAGACCCAGTACTTC. Together with reference TRBV7-9 and TRBJ2-5, the CDR3 gives the full variable domain: DTGVSQNPRHKITKRGQNVTFRCDPISEHNRLYWYRQTLGQGPEFLTYFQNEAQLEKSRLLSDRFSAERPKGSFSTLEIQRTEQGDSAMYLCASSLAGGEETQYFGPGTRLLVL.

The V call is TRBV7-2, the J call TRBJ1-5; no definite D call. The germline CDR1 and CDR2 sequences are SGHTA and FQGNSA. CDR3 length equals 14 residues. The V gene lost 3 bases and the J gene lost 6 bases, with 12 bases spanning the gap. Written as DNA, the CDR3 is TGTGCCAGCAGCTTCCCGGGGATGGTTCAGCCCCAGCATTTT. Protein: CASSFPGMVQPQHF. The variable domain in full, completed from reference TRBV7-2 and TRBJ1-5, reads GAGVSQSPSNKVTEKGKDVELRCDPISGHTALYWYRQSLGQGLEFLIYFQGNSAPDKSGLPSDRFSAERTGGSVSTLTIQRTQQEDSAVYLCASSFPGMVQPQHFGDGTRLSIL.

This sequence joins TRBV5-4 and TRBJ1-2, with 10 bases identical to TRBD1. From germline, CDR1 is SGHNT and CDR2 YYREEE (reference sequence). The CDR3 is 16 residues long. J lost 4 bases, V lost 4 bases, and 10 bases had no gene match. DNA for the CDR3: TGTGCCAGCAGCCTGGGACAGGGGACGACGGTCTATGGCTACACCTTC. The encoded protein is CASSLGQGTTVYGYTF.

The CDR3 sequence: CAWSPGTAGNTIYF. CDR3 nucleotide sequence: TGTGCCTGGAGCCCCGGGACAGCGGGAAACACCATATATTTT. This chain joins TRBV30 and TRBJ1-3; 7 bases align to TRBD1. Germline CDR1 GTSNPN, CDR2 SVGIG (reference sequence). With 3 bases clipped from V and 4 bases from J, the junction kept 6 bases outside the gene matches. The CDR3 totals 14 residues.

Here the CDR3 reads CASSNRTGIRTEAFF. The CDR3 DNA sequence: TGTGCCAGCTCAAATAGGACAGGGATTAGGACTGAAGCTTTCTTT. This chain links TRBV18 with TRBJ1-1, with TRBD1 identical over 8 bases. CDR1 KGHSH and CDR2 LQKENI come from the germline V gene. This CDR3 contains 15 residues. Trimming took 5 bases from V and 5 from J; bases not matched to a gene: 10.

The chain uses TRBV24-1 and TRBJ2-1, with 7 bases aligning to TRBD2. Germline assignment: CDR1 KGHDR and CDR2 SFDVKD. The CDR3 sequence is 14 residues long. After removal of 5 bases from V and 3 bases from J, the junction contained 3 bases not matched to a gene. The CDR3 nucleotides read TGTGCCACCAGTGCTGGACTAGGCTACAATGAGCAGTTCTTC. Translation: CATSAGLGYNEQFF.

The chain is built from TRBV5-8 and TRBJ1-3; D is uncertain. V was cut by 0 bases and J by 0 bases, with 13 bases left in between. The V gene's germline CDR1 is SGHTS and CDR2 YDEGEE. The CDR3 runs 17 residues. The CDR3 region is CASSLVSSVYSGNTIYF. CDR3 coding DNA: TGTGCCAGCAGCTTGGTTAGTTCCGTTTACTCTGGAAACACCATATATTTT.

CDR3 loop: CASRSTGTLEAFF. In nucleotides, the CDR3 is TGTGCCAGCAGGAGTACAGGGACATTAGAAGCTTTCTTT. The V gene is TRBV28, the J gene TRBJ1-1; perhaps TRBD1 as D (6 bases). CDR3 length: 13 residues. Trimming pared 6 bases from V and 8 bases from J, leaving 16 bases between. Germline CDR1 reads MDHEN; CDR2 reads SYDVKM.

This chain connects TRBV2 to TRBJ1-1, with D tentatively TRBD1 (5 bases). CDR3 size: 14 residues. CDR1 is SNHLY and CDR2 is FYNNEI in the germline V gene. The germline V and J ends were trimmed by 6 bases and 0 bases, with 11 bases remaining between them. CDR3 residues: CASRTDNMNTEAFF. The DNA for the CDR3 is TGTGCCAGCAGAACGGACAACATGAACACTGAAGCTTTCTTT.

V and J are TRBV24-1 and TRBJ1-4, with TRBD1 as a possible D gene (6 bases). The CDR3 extends over 16 amino acids. Trimming took 3 bases from V and 4 from J, leaving 14 bases between them. The V gene's germline CDR1 is KGHDR and CDR2 SFDVKD. The CDR3 here is CATSDPRDTGNEKLFF. The CDR3 DNA is TGTGCCACCAGTGATCCCCGGGACACCGGTAATGAAAAACTGTTTTTT.

V and J are TRBV5-1 and TRBJ2-7; the match to TRBD1 covers 7 bases. Germline V CDR1 and CDR2: SGHRS, YFSETQ. CDR3 length equals 14 residues. V lost 4 bases, J lost 3 bases, and 7 bases stayed unmatched. The CDR3 reads CASSQGQSFYEQYF. The CDR3 bases are TGCGCCAGCAGCCAGGGACAGAGTTTCTACGAGCAGTACTTC.

The genes are TRBV28 and TRBJ1-5; tentatively, D is TRBD1 (5 bases). Germline-derived CDR1 and CDR2 are MDHEN and SYDVKM. Trimming took off 5 bases at V and 5 bases at J, with 22 bases between the two ends. This CDR3 is built from 17 residues. The DNA for the CDR3 is TGTGCCAGCAGTCCACTCCCGACACGGGGGGTTGATCAGCCCCAGCATTTT. This sequence encodes CASSPLPTRGVDQPQHF.

The gene calls are TRBV24-1 and TRBJ2-1; no definite D call. CDR3 length: 14 amino acids. Germline CDR1 KGHDR, CDR2 SFDVKD. Trimming stripped 2 bases from V and 7 bases from J, with 11 bases between. CDR3 nucleotide sequence: TGTGCCACCAGTGATTGGGCAGGTGGAAATGAGCAGTTCTTC. This encodes CATSDWAGGNEQFF.

The chain uses TRBV9 and TRBJ2-3, with 7 bases aligning to TRBD2. J was trimmed by 6 bases and V by 4 bases; bases with no gene match: 8. Germline CDR1 is SGDLS and CDR2 is YYNGEE. This CDR3 spans 14 amino acids. The CDR3 protein is CASSPRTSLDTQYF. The CDR3 DNA follows: TGTGCCAGCAGCCCTCGGACTAGTTTGGATACGCAGTATTTT.

The chain recombines TRBV28 with TRBJ1-2; 10 bases map to TRBD1. Germline V lookup: CDR1 MDHEN, CDR2 SYDVKM. The CDR3 consists of 17 residues. The V and J ends lost 1 base and 8 bases, in that order; junction bases with no gene match: 13. The DNA of the CDR3 is TGTGCCAGCAGTTTATCAGGCCGGACAGGGGGTAATCGCGGCTACACCTTC. It translates to CASSLSGRTGGNRGYTF.

The gene calls are TRBV28 and TRBJ2-7, with 12 bases identical to TRBD2. V lost 6 bases to trimming and J lost 3 bases; unmatched junction nucleotides: 6. Per germline, CDR1 MDHEN and CDR2 SYDVKM. The CDR3 is 15 residues long. For the CDR3, the DNA is TGTGCCAGCAGATTACTAGCGGGGGGACGCTACGAGCAGTACTTC. It yields the protein CASRLLAGGRYEQYF.

The chain uses TRBV7-9 and TRBJ1-1; possibly TRBD1 for D (6 bases). V lost 2 bases and J 1 base, leaving 17 bases between the germline ends. This CDR3 contains 17 residues. Germline loops: CDR1 SEHNR, CDR2 FQNEAQ (reference sequence). This chain's CDR3 is CASSLYPGTGKNTEAFF. CDR3 bases: TGTGCCAGCAGCTTATACCCTGGAACAGGGAAGAACACTGAAGCTTTCTTT.